These 18 T cell receptor beta chains were sequenced from one sample in a study of blood T cells in healthy people across ages. Primers used in a second PCR of roughly 6 to 12 cycles were a sample-barcoded 5' primer and a J-beta primer mix. TCRdb independently ran MiXCR on the 5' RACE reads; one entry per CDR3 protein. The table has 780,000 or so distinct CDR3 sequences, approximately 53% seen once. Sequencing was carried out using blood. The source of these receptors is a man in his forties in good health.

The genes are TRBV6-2 or TRBV6-3 and TRBJ1-5; D unresolved. V was cut by 5 bases and J by 2 bases, with 16 bases left in between. The CDR3 extends over 16 amino acids. CDR1 MNHEY and CDR2 SVGEGT come from the germline V gene. The CDR3, as DNA: TGTGCCAGCAGTCCCGGGGTCCGTTTCCGCAATCAGCCCCAGCATTTT. It codes for CASSPGVRFRNQPQHF.

V is TRBV7-3 and J is TRBJ2-3; D unresolved. Per germline, CDR1 SGHTA and CDR2 FQGTGA. V lost 4 bases to trimming and J lost 7 bases, with 12 bases between them. This CDR3 region has 13 residues. CDR3 sequence (DNA): TGTGCCAGCAGCTCCAGCCCGGCATATACGCAGTATTTT. Translating gives CASSSSPAYTQYF.

The chain links TRBV7-9 to TRBJ2-1, with D perhaps matching TRBD2 (6 bases). Germline V gene lookup returns CDR1 SEHNR and CDR2 FQNEAQ (reference sequence). This CDR3 comprises 15 residues. V was pared by 6 bases and J by 0 bases, with 12 bases between. The CDR3 DNA follows: TGTGCCAGCAGTCGGAGCGGGTTCTCCTACAATGAGCAGTTCTTC. Amino acids: CASSRSGFSYNEQFF.

This clonotype was seen a few times. The CDR3 region has the DNA TGCGCCAGCAGCCCCTGGGGGGGGACGGAGACTGAAGCTTTCTTT. Translating it yields CASSPWGGTETEAFF. This chain uses TRBV5-1 with TRBJ1-1; tentatively, D is TRBD1 (5 bases). The CDR3 runs to 15 residues. Germline values: CDR1 SGHRS, CDR2 YFSETQ. The ends were cut back, 4 bases at V and 5 bases at J, with 18 bases in the middle.

V gene TRBV7-2 combines with J gene TRBJ2-2; no clear D gene. CDR3 length: 15 amino acids. Trimming took 2 bases from V and 1 from J, leaving 8 bases between them. The germline V gene has CDR1 SGHTA and CDR2 FQGNSA. CDR3 amino acids: CASSLMGENTGELFF. In DNA form, the CDR3 reads TGTGCCAGCAGCTTAATGGGCGAGAACACCGGGGAGCTGTTTTTT.

The chain couples TRBV27 to TRBJ1-2; D is unresolved. The CDR3 has 16 amino acids. Per the germline V gene, CDR1 is MNHEY and CDR2 is SMNVEV (reference sequence). V was clipped by 5 bases and J by 4 bases, with 20 bases between them. CDR3 loop: CASSHRAPGRFYGYTF. The CDR3 region has the DNA TGTGCCAGCAGTCACCGAGCTCCCGGCAGGTTCTATGGCTACACCTTC.

The chain joins TRBV3-1 to TRBJ2-7; TRBD1 aligns across 9 bases. V lost 1 base and J lost 5; bases outside the gene matches: 12. Germline lookup yields CDR1 LGHDT and CDR2 YNNKEL (reference sequence). The CDR3 covers 17 residues. CDR3 sequence (DNA): TGTGCCAGCAGCCAAGGGCCTCCGGACAGGGGCCCGAACGAGCAGTACTTC. Its translation: CASSQGPPDRGPNEQYF.

The chain employs TRBV27 and TRBJ1-1; 7 nucleotides line up with TRBD1. The V gene end was trimmed by 5 bases and the J gene end by 4 bases; junction bases not matched to a gene: 10. Per the germline V gene, CDR1 is MNHEY and CDR2 is SMNVEV (reference sequence). The CDR3 runs 15 residues. CDR3 nucleotides: TGTGCCAGCAGTCCCTGGGACAGTTCAGGCACTGAAGCTTTCTTT. It yields the protein CASSPWDSSGTEAFF.

V is TRBV3-1 and J is TRBJ2-6; perhaps TRBD2 as D (6 bases). V lost 4 bases, J lost 2 bases, and 21 bases lay in between. The CDR3 loop spans 19 amino acids. CDR1 is LGHDT and CDR2 is YNNKEL in the germline V gene (reference sequence). The CDR3, as DNA: TGTGCCAGCAGCCCCCGCATTGGAGGGCTGGAGGCTGGGGCCAACGTCCTGACTTTC. This encodes CASSPRIGGLEAGANVLTF. Full variable domain (rest looked up from reference TRBV3-1 and TRBJ2-6): DTAVSQTPKYLVTQMGNDKSIKCEQNLGHDTMYWYKQDSKKFLKIMFSYNNKELIINETVPNRFSPKSPDKAHLNLHINSLELGDSAVYFCASSPRIGGLEAGANVLTFGAGSRLTVL.

In its sample, this clonotype was seen a few times. This CDR3 reads CASSFEMNTEAFF. The CDR3 DNA follows: TGCGCCAGCAGCTTTGAGATGAACACTGAAGCTTTCTTT. V and J are TRBV5-1 and TRBJ1-1; D gene ambiguous. The CDR3 extends over 13 amino acids. V was trimmed by 2 bases and J by 0 bases, leaving 5 bases between them. Germline values: CDR1 SGHRS, CDR2 YFSETQ.

This chain uses TRBV5-1 with TRBJ2-7, with D possibly being TRBD1 (5 bases). Trimming took off 0 bases at V and 0 bases at J, with 13 bases between the two ends. The germline V gene has CDR1 SGHRS and CDR2 YFSETQ. The CDR3 runs to 16 residues. DNA for the CDR3: TGCGCCAGCAGCTTGGCCCGACAGAGAAGCTCCTACGAGCAGTACTTC. This translates into CASSLARQRSSYEQYF. The complete variable domain, with remaining parts taken from reference TRBV5-1 and TRBJ2-7, reads KAGVTQTPRYLIKTRGQQVTLSCSPISGHRSVSWYQQTPGQGLQFLFEYFSETQRNKGNFPGRFSGRQFSNSRSEMNVSTLELGDSALYLCASSLARQRSSYEQYFGPGTRLTVT.

This clonotype was found a few times. In DNA form, the CDR3 reads TGTGCCACCAGTGACAGCGGGGGGGCTCGCGATACGCAGTATTTT. Residues: CATSDSGGARDTQYF. J is TRBJ2-3 and V is TRBV24-1; TRBD2 matches 10 bases. Germline trimming cut 4 bases from V and 6 bases from J; bases unmatched to any gene: 6. This CDR3 contains 15 residues. In germline, CDR1 is KGHDR, CDR2 SFDVKD.

This sequence joins TRBV20-1 and TRBJ2-7, with a tentative D call TRBD1 (5 bases). This CDR3 has 14 amino acids. Trimming cost V 0 bases and J 3 bases, with 12 bases left between them. Germline assignment: CDR1 DFQATT and CDR2 SNEGSKA (reference sequence). Written as DNA, the CDR3 is TGCAGTGCTAGAGACCCCAGGGAATACTACGAGCAGTACTTC. It codes for CSARDPREYYEQYF.

As concerns this clonotype: This clone may be a read error of a much larger clone one base away. The chain is built from TRBV7-9 and TRBJ2-1, with D unclear. This CDR3 comprises 15 residues. CDR1 SEHNR and CDR2 FQNEAQ come from the germline V gene (reference sequence). The CDR3 protein is CASSPGRSSYDEQFF. The CDR3, as DNA: TGTGCCAGCAGCCCCGGACGGTCCTCCTACGATGAGCAGTTCTTC.

This chain connects TRBV4-1 to TRBJ2-3, with 8 bases fitting TRBD2. There are 17 residues in the CDR3. Per germline, CDR1 MGHRA and CDR2 YSYEKL. Unmatched junction bases numbered 12, after V lost 7 bases and J lost 0 bases. The CDR3 nucleotides read TGCGCCAGCACCCTCCGACCACTAGCGGTTAGCACAGATACGCAGTATTTT. It translates to CASTLRPLAVSTDTQYF.

This clonotype was detected a few times. This chain joins TRBV7-9 and TRBJ2-7; 10 nucleotides match TRBD1. Germline loops: CDR1 SEHNR, CDR2 FQNEAQ (reference sequence). Trimming cost V 1 base and J 2 bases; bases outside gene matches: 5. The CDR3 loop spans 16 amino acids. The CDR3 loop reads CASSLVRDRGPYEQYF. CDR3 nucleotides: TGTGCCAGCAGCTTAGTCCGGGACAGGGGTCCCTACGAGCAGTACTTC.

The rearrangement uses TRBV12-3 or TRBV12-4 and TRBJ2-6, with 9 bases fitting TRBD1. With 5 bases clipped from V and 0 bases from J, the junction kept 8 bases outside the gene matches. This CDR3 is built from 18 residues. The CDR3: CASSVRTGVDSGANVLTF. The CDR3 bases are TGTGCCAGCAGTGTCAGGACAGGGGTGGACTCTGGGGCCAACGTCCTGACTTTC.

This clonotype occurred a few times. This chain links TRBV29-1 with TRBJ2-5, with unresolved D. The CDR3 spans 12 residues. Germline assignment: CDR1 SQVTM and CDR2 ANQGSEA. V was clipped by 6 bases and J by 2 bases, with 10 bases between them. This CDR3 is CSVRWGQETQYF. The CDR3 DNA reads TGCAGCGTAAGGTGGGGACAAGAGACCCAGTACTTC.